This entry lists 6 T cell receptor beta chains sequenced from one sample in a study of cytomegalovirus exposure and HLA in healthy donors. PCR was performed using 60 Vbeta and 13 Jbeta primers. Generated by immunoSEQ multiplex PCR, the TCRdb table keeps only in-frame clones and is missing some. The table has roughly 100,000 clones, almost 80% seen once; the top ten hold roughly 6%. Sequencing used PBMCs. Receptors originate from a man between 60 and 70 years old in good health and CMV-seropositive.

The chain combines TRBV5-1 with TRBJ2-1; a possible D gene is TRBD2 (6 bases). The CDR3 consists of 15 residues. CDR1 is SGHRS and CDR2 is YFSETQ in the germline V gene. Trimming removed 0 bases at V and 2 bases at J, with 9 bases between. The CDR3, as DNA: TGCGCCAGCAGCTTGGAAGGAGGGACCTACAATGAGCAGTTCTTC. Its translation: CASSLEGGTYNEQFF.

The rearrangement links TRBV21-1 to TRBJ2-5; the listed D gene, TRBD2, was not tested against the DNA. TRBV21-1 is a known pseudogene. This CDR3 is built from 17 residues. The CDR3 spells CASSKGVSGYTQETQYF. The CDR3 DNA sequence: TGTGCCAGCAGCAAAGGGGTTAGCGGGTATACCCAAGAGACCCAGTACTTC.

This clone was recorded a few times. V and J are TRBV6-1 and TRBJ2-7, with D hard to call. There are 13 residues in the CDR3. The V and J ends lost 7 bases and 2 bases respectively, with 12 bases between them. Germline V gives CDR1 MNHNS, CDR2 SASEGT. The CDR3, as DNA: TGTGCCAGCACTACGCGTCAACCCTACGAGCAGTACTTC. Protein product: CASTTRQPYEQYF.

This chain uses TRBV4-3 with TRBJ1-2; no reliable D call. Germline CDR1 reads LGHNA; CDR2 reads YSLEER. CDR3 length: 16 amino acids. V was cut by 1 base and J by 4 bases, with 16 bases left in between. CDR3 in amino acids: CASSQAHTGGGYGYTF. Here the CDR3 DNA reads TGCGCCAGCAGCCAAGCCCACACGGGTGGAGGCTATGGCTACACCTTC.

V and J are TRBV10-1 and TRBJ2-2, with unresolved D. The CDR3 runs 14 residues. The ends were cut back, 7 bases at V and 5 bases at J, with 14 bases in the middle. The germline gives CDR1 WNHNN, CDR2 SYGVQD (reference sequence). CDR3 region: CASTASAVTGELFF. The DNA of the CDR3 is TGCGCCAGCACCGCCAGCGCCGTGACCGGGGAGCTGTTTTTT.

Only one count was recorded for this clone. This sequence joins TRBV5-4 and TRBJ2-1; 11 bases line up with TRBD1. The germline gives CDR1 SGHNT, CDR2 YYREEE (reference sequence). The CDR3 contains 15 residues. Trimming took 4 bases from V and 6 from J; bases not matched to a gene: 6. In nucleotides, the CDR3 is TGTGCCAGCAGCCACACCGGGACAGGGGGCAATGAGCAGTTCTTC. Its translation: CASSHTGTGGNEQFF. The whole variable domain, filled in from reference TRBV5-4 and TRBJ2-1, reads ETGVTQSPTHLIKTRGQQVTLRCSSQSGHNTVSWYQQALGQGPQFIFQYYREEENGRGNFPPRFSGLQFPNYSSELNVNALELDDSALYLCASSHTGTGGNEQFFGPGTRLTVL.